This TCR beta chain is drawn from a study of neurological immune-mediated disorders. Whole-study findings and limits: The study phylogenetically grouped the repertoires of 18 of 34 multiple sclerosis patients into one related-CDR3 cluster, a possible signature.

5'RACE employing 10-nucleotide random UMIs yielded the cDNA. TCRdb fed the 5' RACE reads into MiXCR, producing one record per CDR3 protein. The sample contains 17,000 or so distinct CDR3 sequences, more than 2% of which appear only once. The CDR3 loop spans 14 amino acids. J was trimmed by 4 bases and V by 6 bases; bases with no gene match: 8. Germline V gene sequence: CDR1 DFQATT, CDR2 SNEGSKA (reference sequence). Many counts were recorded for this clonotype. Its matching antigen is unknown. Sequencing was done on a sample of PBMCs. The clonotype was recovered from a woman younger than 30 with multiple sclerosis. The chain carries TRBV20-1 and TRBJ1-4; 7 bases match TRBD1. CDR3 coding DNA: TGCAGTGCCATCAGGGGGGGTTTTAATGAAAAACTGTTTTTT. This codes for CSAIRGGFNEKLFF.